These 24 T cell receptor beta chains were all obtained from the same sample, sequenced in a study of blood T cells in healthy people across ages (dated by TCRdb to between 2014 and 2016). Library construction relied on 5' RACE. Data came from an Illumina HiSeq 2500. A second PCR of roughly 7 to 11 cycles was run with a J-beta primer mix and a sample-barcoded 5' primer. The public reads were quality trimmed at Q25 with fastp and then assembled into clones with MiXCR by TCRdb, keeping productive beta chains. All rows with the same CDR3 protein become a single entry with the most common DNA and genes. Within this sample are roughly 1.6 million distinct CDR3 sequences, with 34% of them counted one time only. About 10% of the sample comes from the top ten. The material sequenced was blood. The receptor source for this set is a woman in her thirties in good health.

At least ten counts were recorded for this clonotype. The V call is TRBV5-1, the J call TRBJ2-3; tentative D call: TRBD1 (6 bases). The V gene lost 4 bases and the J gene lost 6 bases, with 18 bases spanning the gap. The CDR3 extends over 15 amino acids. The germline V gene has CDR1 SGHRS and CDR2 YFSETQ. CDR3 protein: CASSDWSHRVDTQYF. The CDR3 DNA reads as TGCGCCAGCAGCGATTGGTCCCACAGGGTTGATACGCAGTATTTT.

This chain uses TRBV9 with TRBJ2-7, with D tentatively TRBD1 or TRBD2 (5 bases each). Germline assignment: CDR1 SGDLS and CDR2 YYNGEE. V was cut by 3 bases and J by 6 bases, with 16 bases left in between. The CDR3 totals 14 residues. The CDR3 region is CASSEEPGAGEQYF. CDR3 nucleotide sequence: TGTGCCAGCAGCGAGGAGCCCGGGGCTGGCGAGCAGTACTTC.

This clonotype was seen ten or more times. The chain carries TRBV6-5 and TRBJ2-7, with 10 bases matching TRBD2. This CDR3 region has 15 residues. Losses at the gene ends were 5 bases for V and 3 bases for J; bases not matched to a gene: 7. Germline lookup yields CDR1 MNHEY and CDR2 SVGAGI. The CDR3 region has the DNA TGTGCCAGCAGTGATTTAGCGGGGGGTCTCTACGAGCAGTACTTC. Translating it yields CASSDLAGGLYEQYF.

In the case of this clonotype: This may be a read error, as it is one base from a much larger clone. The CDR3 region has the DNA TGTGCCAGCAGCGTATTCGTGCAGTATTTT. It codes for CASSVFVQYF. The genes are TRBV2 and TRBJ2-3, with D uncertain. This CDR3 is built from 10 residues. V dropped 6 bases and J dropped 11 bases, with 9 bases sitting between them. Germline CDR1 is SNHLY and CDR2 is FYNNEI.

Notes on this clonotype: Compared with germline, one end of the junction differs, possibly owing to a read error. The V and J genes are TRBV6-6 and TRBJ1-1, with 8 bases matching TRBD1. Looked up from germline, CDR1 is MNHNY and CDR2 is SVGAGI (reference sequence). The CDR3 is 17 amino acids. The CDR3 reads CVSSLDRQGIGNTEAFF. The CDR3 coding sequence is TGTGTCAGCAGTCTCGACAGACAGGGGATTGGGAACACTGAAGCTTTCTTT.

The table lists this clonotype with a few counts. In DNA form, the CDR3 reads TGCGCCAGCAGTGAAACGGCGACCTACGAGCAGTACTTC. It specifies CASSETATYEQYF. This chain connects TRBV10-2 to TRBJ2-7; D is unresolved. V shed 3 bases and J shed 2 bases, with 8 bases lying between them. Germline V gene data show CDR1 as WSHSY and CDR2 as SAAADI. This CDR3 contains 13 residues.

This clonotype was found a few times. This rearrangement joins TRBV15 to TRBJ2-5; D may be TRBD2 (6 bases). The germline V gene has CDR1 LNHNV and CDR2 YYDKDF (reference sequence). The V gene lost 3 bases and the J gene lost 1 base, with 9 bases spanning the gap. The CDR3 consists of 14 residues. For the CDR3, the DNA is TGTGCCACCAGCAGTCCCGGGAGCCAAGAGACCCAGTACTTC. Residues: CATSSPGSQETQYF.

The chain combines TRBV5-1 with TRBJ1-1; possibly TRBD1 for D (5 bases). Germline V gene sequence: CDR1 SGHRS, CDR2 YFSETQ. The CDR3 is made up of 13 amino acids. V dropped 7 bases and J dropped 4 bases, with 14 bases sitting between them. CDR3 DNA: TGCGCCAGCTGGGGGAGGTCTGGCACTGAAGCTTTCTTT. Protein sequence: CASWGRSGTEAFF.

In this sample, this clonotype turned up a few times. The chain has TRBV5-1 and TRBJ2-7, with D possibly being TRBD1 (5 bases). The V end lost 0 bases, the J end lost 2 bases, and 9 bases lay between the germline ends. In germline, CDR1 is SGHRS, CDR2 YFSETQ. CDR3 size: 14 residues. The CDR3 loop reads CASSLGTFAYEQYF. CDR3 sequence (DNA): TGCGCCAGCAGCTTGGGGACATTCGCCTACGAGCAGTACTTC.

The chain carries TRBV7-6 and TRBJ2-5; D possibly corresponds to TRBD1 (5 bases). This CDR3 has 14 residues. CDR1 is SGHVS and CDR2 is FNYEAQ in the germline V gene. V shed 0 bases and J shed 6 bases, with 11 bases lying between them. The CDR3: CASSLAGRAKTQYF. DNA for the CDR3: TGTGCCAGCAGCTTAGCGGGCAGGGCAAAGACCCAGTACTTC. Combining the CDR3 with reference TRBV7-6 and TRBJ2-5 gives the whole variable domain GAGVSQSPRYKVTKRGQDVALRCDPISGHVSLYWYRQALGQGPEFLTYFNYEAQQDKSGLPNDRFSAERPEGSISTLTIQRTEQRDSAMYRCASSLAGRAKTQYFGPGTRLLVL.

The V gene is TRBV6-6, the J gene TRBJ1-2, with 7 nucleotides matching TRBD1. Germline V CDR1 and CDR2: MNHNY, SVGAGI (reference sequence). V lost 0 bases, J lost 3 bases, and 4 bases stayed unmatched. CDR3 length: 15 amino acids. The CDR3 DNA reads as TGTGCCAGCAGTTACTCGGGACAGATTTACTATGGCTACACCTTC. This translates into CASSYSGQIYYGYTF.

This clonotype has just a few counts. This rearrangement joins TRBV4-1 to TRBJ1-3, with D hard to call. CDR1 is MGHRA and CDR2 is YSYEKL in the germline V gene. Trimming stripped 1 base from V and 3 bases from J, with 7 bases between. The CDR3 has 14 residues. The CDR3: CASSQAGYGNTIYF. CDR3 DNA sequence: TGCGCCAGCAGCCAAGCGGGGTATGGAAACACCATATATTTT.

This clonotype was observed a handful of times. V gene TRBV7-9 combines with J gene TRBJ2-1, with 8 bases fitting TRBD2. Germline CDR1 is SEHNR and CDR2 is FQNEAQ (reference sequence). The CDR3 has 14 residues. V trimming: 5 bases; J trimming: 7 bases; junction bases outside the gene matches: 7. The CDR3, as DNA: TGTGCCAGCAGCCCTCCGGGGGGGTGGAATGAGCAGTTCTTC. It is translated as CASSPPGGWNEQFF. The variable domain in full, with the rest retrieved from reference TRBV7-9 and TRBJ2-1, is DTGVSQNPRHKITKRGQNVTFRCDPISEHNRLYWYRQTLGQGPEFLTYFQNEAQLEKSRLLSDRFSAERPKGSFSTLEIQRTEQGDSAMYLCASSPPGGWNEQFFGPGTRLTVL.

This clonotype was counted only a few times. The chain links TRBV28 to TRBJ2-7; 11 positions match TRBD2. The CDR3 length is 14 residues. The V gene's germline CDR1 is MDHEN and CDR2 SYDVKM. J lost 6 bases, V lost 1 base, and 2 bases had no gene match. The CDR3 spells CASSLYLAGGEQYF. For the CDR3, the DNA is TGTGCCAGCAGTTTATATCTAGCGGGAGGCGAGCAGTACTTC.

V usage is TRBV12-3 or TRBV12-4 and J usage is TRBJ2-3, with 9 bases lining up with TRBD2. The V gene end was trimmed by 6 bases and the J gene end by 0 bases; junction bases not matched to a gene: 7. This CDR3 has 16 amino acids. The CDR3 bases are TGTGCCAGCAGCCTCCAGCGGGGGGTTAGCACAGATACGCAGTATTTT. Protein: CASSLQRGVSTDTQYF.

This clonotype was detected once. The chain carries TRBV20-1 and TRBJ2-7; 9 bases fit TRBD2. Germline V CDR1 and CDR2: DFQATT, SNEGSKA (reference sequence). V dropped 4 bases and J dropped 10; count of bases not matched to a gene: 17. The CDR3 loop spans 15 amino acids. As DNA, the CDR3 is TGCAGTGCTATTAGCGGGGGATTTCATCTGGACACCCAGTACTTC. Amino acid sequence: CSAISGGFHLDTQYF.

The CDR3 sequence is CASSLRALDSPCGYTF. The CDR3 DNA reads TGTGCCAGCAGCTTAAGGGCACTGGATTCCCCCTGTGGCTACACCTTC. The genes are TRBV7-2 and TRBJ1-2; D uncertain. Germline CDR1 SGHTA, CDR2 FQGNSA. V was clipped by 2 bases and J by 7 bases, with 20 bases between them. This CDR3 region has 16 residues.

To note about this clonotype: The germline gene is not matched at one end of the junction; a read error may be the cause. The chain combines TRBV29-1 with TRBJ2-7, with 7 nucleotides matching TRBD2. This CDR3 region has 15 residues. CDR1 and CDR2 from the germline V gene are SQVTM and ANQGSEA. CDR3 DNA: TGCGGCGTAATCTCGGGGGGTGCCAACTCCTACGAGCAGTACTTC. Protein: CGVISGGANSYEQYF.

This clonotype turned up a few times. V usage is TRBV7-9 and J usage is TRBJ2-3, with D perhaps being TRBD1 or TRBD2 (6 bases each). CDR1 and CDR2 from the germline V gene are SEHNR and FQNEAQ (reference sequence). With 11 bases removed from V and 1 base from J, the gap between germline ends came to 10 bases. This CDR3 is built from 12 residues. CDR3: CASGAGTDTQYF. Written as DNA, the CDR3 is TGTGCCTCGGGGGCCGGCACAGATACGCAGTATTTT.

A few counts support this clonotype. This chain links TRBV27 with TRBJ2-7; 10 nucleotides agree with TRBD2. This CDR3 comprises 15 residues. The germline gives CDR1 MNHEY, CDR2 SMNVEV (reference sequence). The trim removed 5 bases at V and 6 bases at J, leaving 10 bases unmatched. The CDR3 loop is CASSRAGGPLGEQYF. The CDR3 bases are TGTGCCAGCAGTAGAGCGGGAGGGCCCTTGGGCGAGCAGTACTTC.

This chain connects TRBV12-3 or TRBV12-4 to TRBJ2-1; D unclear. The J call may be mistaken, given a closer DNA end match to TRBJ2-7. The CDR3 is 16 residues long. The CDR3 protein is CASSLAWVSSYNEQYF. In nucleotides, the CDR3 is TGTGCCAGCAGTTTAGCGTGGGTAAGCTCCTACAACGAGCAGTACTTC.

There are many counts of this clonotype. The chain recombines TRBV6-6 with TRBJ1-2, with 7 positions matching TRBD1. V shed 7 bases, J shed 5 bases, and the junction held 7 bases outside the gene matches. The CDR3 covers 13 residues. Germline CDR1 MNHNY, CDR2 SVGAGI (reference sequence). CDR3 sequence reads: CASTLPGQYGYTF. The DNA for the CDR3 is TGTGCCAGCACCCTCCCGGGACAGTATGGCTACACCTTC.

The V and J genes are TRBV4-1 and TRBJ2-1, with 8 bases lining up with TRBD1. This CDR3 has 16 residues. Germline values: CDR1 MGHRA, CDR2 YSYEKL. The V gene end was trimmed by 0 bases and the J gene end by 5 bases; junction bases not matched to a gene: 6. CDR3 sequence (DNA): TGCGCCAGCAGCCAAGATCGACAGGGGCGGGACAATGAGCAGTTCTTC. Encoded protein: CASSQDRQGRDNEQFF.

With regard to this clonotype: At one end, the junction sequence differs from germline, possibly due to a read error. The chain joins TRBV29-1 to TRBJ1-1; 7 nucleotides agree with TRBD1. The CDR3 is 13 amino acids. The germline V gene has CDR1 SQVTM and CDR2 ANQGSEA. The CDR3 spells CSACRGESTETFF. The CDR3 nucleotides read TGCAGCGCATGCAGGGGGGAGAGCACTGAAACTTTCTTT.